This T cell receptor (beta chain) was recovered during a study of blood T cells in healthy people across ages. Overall study findings and caveats: Compared with aged donors, long-lived donors showed fewer expanded clones, suggesting selection.

The authors ran a second PCR of roughly 6 to 12 cycles using a sample-barcoded 5' primer and a J-beta primer mix. A tag from a template-switch adaptor with 12 random nucleotides marked each cDNA molecule. Using its own MiXCR run on the 5' RACE reads, TCRdb lists one record per CDR3 protein. The table includes about 1.5 million distinct CDR3 sequences, 42% detected once. The length of the CDR3 is 15 residues. Germline V gene lookup returns CDR1 SGHAT and CDR2 FQNNGV. V dropped 6 bases and J dropped 2; count of bases not matched to a gene: 6. Isolation yielded PBMCs, at least 7 million per sample, in every case. Total RNA was isolated from each sample in quantities of at least 6 micrograms. As for this clonotype: Its antigen remains unknown.

V usage is TRBV11-2 and J usage is TRBJ2-7; TRBD2 matches at 11 bases. Material for sequencing was blood. The source of this sequence is a young woman in good health. The CDR3: CASSHLAGGAYEQYF. In nucleotides, the CDR3 is TGTGCCAGCAGTCATCTAGCGGGGGGAGCCTACGAGCAGTACTTC.